This T cell receptor (beta chain) appears in the sequencing data of a study of follicular helper T cells after annual influenza vaccination. About the research overall: Across the 2013-2014, 2014-2015 and 2015-2016 vaccination seasons, some subjects were resampled. The study, taken as a whole, reports: Change in circulating plasmablasts correlated with ICOS+CD38+ cTfh clonality change.

TCRdb's copy holds only in-frame clones and misses some; the assay was immunoSEQ multiplex PCR. The sample carries some 10,000 clones, around 85% recorded once. Regarding this clone: The antigen is unknown.

This sequence was found in an adult who received the influenza vaccine. The sample was CXCR5- memory CD4+ T cells sorted from blood, taken 6 weeks after influenza vaccination.

DNA of the CDR3: TGTGCCAGCCGGGGTGCGGGGGCTACCTACAATGAGCAGTTCTTC. Translating gives CASRGAGATYNEQFF. The chain employs TRBV18 and TRBJ2-1; D may be TRBD2 (7 bases). V lost 8 bases and J lost 2, with 16 bases in between. Germline lookup yields CDR1 KGHSH and CDR2 LQKENI. The CDR3 totals 15 residues.